The 17 T cell receptor beta chains below all came from one sample that was sequenced in a study of blood T cell repertoires in COVID-19. Data came from immunoSEQ multiplex PCR; TCRdb stores just in-frame clones and leaves some out. This table has 310,000 or so clones, 85% to 90% appearing once. The sample was PBMCs or T cells enriched from blood (not recorded which). The receptors originated from a woman between 18 and 29 years old with acute COVID-19.

V and J are TRBV5-1 and TRBJ2-7; D uncertain. Germline V gene lookup returns CDR1 SGHRS and CDR2 YFSETQ. V lost 0 bases to trimming and J lost 0 bases, with 7 bases between them. CDR3 length equals 14 residues. This CDR3 is CASSLGGSSYEQYF. DNA of the CDR3: TGCGCCAGCAGCTTGGGCGGTTCCTCCTACGAGCAGTACTTC.

V and J are TRBV4-2 and TRBJ2-2, with unresolved D. Germline-derived CDR1 and CDR2 are LGHNA and YNFKEQ. Trimming stripped 0 bases from V and 5 bases from J, with 13 bases between. This CDR3 spans 16 amino acids. The CDR3 reads CASSQDLFSSTGELFF. The CDR3 DNA sequence: TGTGCCAGCAGCCAAGATCTGTTTAGTTCGACCGGGGAGCTGTTTTTT.

This CDR3 is CASSLGGALSYNEQFF. For the CDR3, the DNA is TGTGCCAGCAGCTTAGGCGGCGCGCTCTCCTACAATGAGCAGTTCTTC. V is TRBV7-2 and J is TRBJ2-1; D is undetermined. CDR1 and CDR2 from the germline V gene are SGHTA and FQGNSA. The CDR3 consists of 16 residues. Between the trimmed V and J ends, which lost 1 base and 0 bases, there was a span of 10 bases.

This sequence joins TRBV4-2 and TRBJ1-3; D remains ambiguous. The CDR3 runs 13 residues. The germline V gene encodes CDR1 LGHNA and CDR2 YNFKEQ. V shed 0 bases and J shed 7 bases, with 7 bases lying between them. The CDR3 sequence: CASSQDPRNTIYF. The CDR3 DNA reads TGTGCCAGCAGCCAAGATCCCCGGAACACCATATATTTT.

This chain uses TRBV27 with TRBJ2-7, with 8 bases aligning to TRBD1. The CDR3 loop spans 13 amino acids. J was trimmed by 3 bases and V by 7 bases; bases with no gene match: 5. Germline lookup yields CDR1 MNHEY and CDR2 SMNVEV (reference sequence). CDR3 sequence (DNA): TGTGCCAGCACCAGGGGGCCCTACTACGAGCAGTACTTC. This encodes CASTRGPYYEQYF.

The rearrangement links TRBV9 to TRBJ2-7, with D perhaps matching TRBD2 (5 bases). Germline values: CDR1 SGDLS, CDR2 YYNGEE. CDR3 length: 15 amino acids. The ends were cut back, 0 bases at V and 3 bases at J, with 13 bases in the middle. This chain's CDR3 is CASSVDPSPGYEQYF. In nucleotides, the CDR3 is TGTGCCAGCAGCGTAGACCCTAGCCCTGGCTACGAGCAGTACTTC.

The chain employs TRBV20-1 and TRBJ2-7; possibly TRBD2 for D (6 bases). Trimming removed 6 bases at V and 0 bases at J, with 24 bases between. The CDR3 contains 17 residues. CDR1 and CDR2 from the germline V gene are DFQATT and SNEGSKA (reference sequence). For the CDR3, the DNA is TGCAGTGCGAGTGAGAAAAGAAAGCGGGCCGGCTCCTACGAGCAGTACTTC. This translates into CSASEKRKRAGSYEQYF.

The V gene is TRBV28, the J gene TRBJ1-2; TRBD1 agrees at 7 bases. Germline assignment: CDR1 MDHEN and CDR2 SYDVKM. The CDR3 has 14 residues. J lost 8 bases, V lost 2 bases, and 8 bases had no gene match. The chain's CDR3 is CASSLGTGQDGYTF. The CDR3 coding sequence is TGTGCCAGCAGTTTAGGAACCGGACAGGACGGCTACACCTTC.

V is TRBV7-2 and J is TRBJ2-1; TRBD2 matches 11 bases. Unmatched junction bases numbered 3, after V lost 0 bases and J lost 5 bases. CDR3 length: 16 amino acids. Germline V CDR1 and CDR2: SGHTA, FQGNSA. CDR3 sequence reads: CASSLALAGGDNEQFF. For the CDR3, the DNA is TGTGCCAGCAGCTTAGCGCTAGCGGGAGGAGACAATGAGCAGTTCTTC. Filled out from reference TRBV7-2 and TRBJ2-1, the complete variable domain reads GAGVSQSPSNKVTEKGKDVELRCDPISGHTALYWYRQSLGQGLEFLIYFQGNSAPDKSGLPSDRFSAERTGGSVSTLTIQRTQQEDSAVYLCASSLALAGGDNEQFFGPGTRLTVL.

The chain is built from TRBV15 and TRBJ2-7; TRBD1 is a possible D gene (6 bases). CDR1 LNHNV and CDR2 YYDKDF come from the germline V gene (reference sequence). The germline V and J ends were trimmed by 0 bases and 0 bases, with 9 bases remaining between them. The CDR3 spans 15 residues. The CDR3 DNA sequence: TGTGCCACCAGCAGAGACAGGGACATCTCCTACGAGCAGTACTTC. Amino acids: CATSRDRDISYEQYF.

V gene TRBV19 combines with J gene TRBJ2-7, with 10 bases aligning to TRBD2. The length of the CDR3 is 15 residues. The trim removed 5 bases at V and 2 bases at J, leaving 6 bases unmatched. The germline V gene has CDR1 LNHDA and CDR2 SQIVND (reference sequence). CDR3: CASSSLAGLAYEQYF. In DNA, the CDR3 is TGTGCCAGTAGTTCACTAGCGGGATTAGCCTACGAGCAGTACTTC.

The chain is built from TRBV6-1 and TRBJ1-5, with D tentatively TRBD1 (5 bases). Germline-derived CDR1 and CDR2 are MNHNS and SASEGT. The CDR3 length is 19 residues. V lost 0 bases and J lost 3, with 21 bases in between. CDR3 nucleotides: TGTGCCAGCAGTGAAGCGTTCCAGGGAAGGGGTATTAACAATCAGCCCCAGCATTTT. This gives the protein CASSEAFQGRGINNQPQHF.

This rearrangement joins TRBV4-1 to TRBJ1-6; 7 bases are shared with TRBD1. The CDR3 length is 16 residues. Germline CDR1 and CDR2: MGHRA and YSYEKL. Germline trimming cut 2 bases from V and 9 bases from J; bases unmatched to any gene: 10. The DNA of the CDR3 is TGCGCCAGCAGCCAACCTATGAGACAGGGTCGTTCACCCCTCCACTTT. Amino acid sequence: CASSQPMRQGRSPLHF.

On this clone: This sample also contains other DNA sequences that code for the same CDR3. The V gene is TRBV19, the J gene TRBJ1-2; the D is unclear. This CDR3 spans 13 amino acids. V was pared by 1 base and J by 3 bases, with 6 bases between. In germline, CDR1 is LNHDA, CDR2 SQIVND (reference sequence). CDR3 in amino acids: CASSIGGDYGYTF. CDR3 nucleotides: TGTGCCAGTAGTATAGGGGGAGACTATGGCTACACCTTC. Full variable domain (outside the CDR3, taken from reference TRBV19 and TRBJ1-2): DGGITQSPKYLFRKEGQNVTLSCEQNLNHDAMYWYRQDPGQGLRLIYYSQIVNDFQKGDIAEGYSVSREKKESFPLTVTSAQKNPTAFYLCASSIGGDYGYTFGSGTRLTVV.

The gene calls are TRBV19 and TRBJ1-3; 7 bases are a match to TRBD1. CDR3 length equals 14 residues. CDR1 is LNHDA, CDR2 SQIVND, per germline (reference sequence). Unmatched junction bases numbered 4, after V lost 7 bases and J lost 1 base. CDR3 nucleotides: TGTGCCAGTAATACGGGACAGTCTGGAAACACCATATATTTT. Encoded protein: CASNTGQSGNTIYF.

This chain connects TRBV11-2 to TRBJ1-2; tentatively, D is TRBD1 (5 bases). CDR3 size: 14 residues. V gave up 1 base and J gave up 13 bases, with 19 bases separating them. Per germline, CDR1 SGHAT and CDR2 FQNNGV. This CDR3 is CASSLANQGSVPTF. CDR3 DNA: TGTGCCAGCAGCTTAGCAAACCAGGGATCGGTTCCCACCTTC.

The rearrangement uses TRBV28 and TRBJ2-7; 8 positions agree with TRBD1. The CDR3 consists of 17 residues. Germline trimming cut 7 bases from V and 2 bases from J; bases unmatched to any gene: 16. Germline lookup yields CDR1 MDHEN and CDR2 SYDVKM. The CDR3 spells CASTILGGDRGAYEQYF. The CDR3 DNA follows: TGTGCCAGCACCATTCTTGGCGGAGACAGGGGAGCCTACGAGCAGTACTTC.